Below, 9 T cell receptor beta chains from the same sample are listed, as sequenced in a study of T-cell memory formation after mild COVID-19. A single record per CDR3 protein comes from TCRdb applying MiXCR to the 5' RACE reads. This table holds 500,000 to 600,000 distinct CDR3 sequences, about a sixth found once. Sequencing was performed on PBMCs or a T cell subset sorted from them (not recorded which). These receptors came from an adult woman who had mild COVID-19 (a few samples of this study predate the infection). Cell type and time point are not known.

There are a few counts of this clonotype. The chain uses TRBV24-1 and TRBJ2-2; 14 nucleotides match TRBD2. CDR1 and CDR2 from the germline V gene are KGHDR and SFDVKD. CDR3 length: 20 amino acids. With V trimmed by 5 bases and J by 5 bases, 15 bases remained unmatched. Here the CDR3 DNA reads TGTGCCACCAGTGGCCCTGCTGCGGGACTAGCGGGAGTACGGACCGGGGAGCTGTTTTTT. Translation gives CATSGPAAGLAGVRTGELFF.

This chain links TRBV5-1 with TRBJ2-4; TRBD2 agrees at 7 bases. After removal of 0 bases from V and 8 bases from J, the junction contained 11 bases not matched to a gene. CDR1 and CDR2 (germline): SGHRS, YFSETQ. This CDR3 comprises 16 residues. The CDR3 protein is CASSLDGGFGLDIQYF. The CDR3, as DNA: TGCGCCAGCAGCTTGGACGGGGGGTTCGGTTTGGACATTCAGTACTTC.

Only a few counts were recorded for this clonotype. The chain uses TRBV18 and TRBJ2-3; no firm D call. CDR1 and CDR2 (germline): KGHSH, LQKENI. Trimming took 3 bases from V and 4 from J, leaving 11 bases between them. The CDR3 is made up of 14 amino acids. The CDR3 loop reads CASSPSPGADTQYF. The CDR3 DNA reads as TGTGCCAGCTCACCCTCTCCTGGGGCAGATACGCAGTATTTT. The full variable domain, rest sourced from reference TRBV18 and TRBJ2-3, is NAGVMQNPRHLVRRRGQEARLRCSPMKGHSHVYWYRQLPEEGLKFMVYLQKENIIDESGMPKERFSAEFPKEGPSILRIQQVVRGDSAAYFCASSPSPGADTQYFGPGTRLTVL.

This clonotype was detected many times. The chain has TRBV7-2 and TRBJ2-2; D gene uncertain. Germline CDR1 reads SGHTA; CDR2 reads FQGNSA. V gave up 2 bases and J gave up 7 bases, with 14 bases separating them. This CDR3 contains 15 residues. The CDR3 DNA is TGTGCCAGCAGCTTACCCCCATCCCACGGCGGGGAGCTGTTTTTT. Its translation is CASSLPPSHGGELFF.

J is TRBJ1-1 and V is TRBV7-9, with TRBD1 matching 10 bases. J gave up 12 bases and V 3 bases, and 4 bases lay outside the gene matches. From germline, CDR1 is SEHNR and CDR2 FQNEAQ (reference sequence). This CDR3 has 12 residues. The DNA for the CDR3 is TGTGCCAGCAGCTTCGGGACAGGGGTGCCTTTCTTT. As protein: CASSFGTGVPFF.

This clonotype has only a few counts. The chain links TRBV18 to TRBJ1-2; weak D call: TRBD1 (5 bases). CDR1 and CDR2 from the germline V gene are KGHSH and LQKENI. V was cut by 0 bases and J by 5 bases, with 16 bases left in between. CDR3 length: 16 residues. The CDR3 protein is CASSPPGQIRAYGYTF. For the CDR3, the DNA is TGTGCCAGCTCACCACCAGGACAAATCAGGGCTTATGGCTACACCTTC. Together with reference TRBV18 and TRBJ1-2, the CDR3 gives the full variable domain: NAGVMQNPRHLVRRRGQEARLRCSPMKGHSHVYWYRQLPEEGLKFMVYLQKENIIDESGMPKERFSAEFPKEGPSILRIQQVVRGDSAAYFCASSPPGQIRAYGYTFGSGTRLTVV.

The rearrangement joins TRBV7-9 to TRBJ1-1, with D uncertain. The germline V and J ends were trimmed by 1 base and 7 bases, with 10 bases remaining between them. CDR3 length: 13 amino acids. Germline assignment: CDR1 SEHNR and CDR2 FQNEAQ (reference sequence). CDR3 bases: TGTGCCAGCAGCTTAGTCTTACAAGGTGAAGCTTTCTTT. Protein product: CASSLVLQGEAFF.

This clonotype has only a few counts. The chain links TRBV7-9 to TRBJ1-5; TRBD1 might be the D (5 bases). With 4 bases removed from V and 4 bases from J, the gap between germline ends came to 11 bases. This CDR3 region has 14 residues. Germline CDR1 reads SEHNR; CDR2 reads FQNEAQ (reference sequence). CDR3 sequence: CASSYAGENQPQHF. CDR3 in DNA: TGTGCCAGCAGCTACGCGGGGGAGAATCAGCCCCAGCATTTT.

The genes are TRBV24-1 and TRBJ1-4, with a possible D match to TRBD1 (6 bases). The V end lost 7 bases, the J end lost 8 bases, and 19 bases lay between the germline ends. Germline CDR1 reads KGHDR; CDR2 reads SFDVKD. This CDR3 spans 15 amino acids. The CDR3 reads CATSSLRDTGEKLFF. CDR3 nucleotides: TGTGCCACCAGCTCACTCCGGGACACAGGAGAAAAACTGTTTTTT.